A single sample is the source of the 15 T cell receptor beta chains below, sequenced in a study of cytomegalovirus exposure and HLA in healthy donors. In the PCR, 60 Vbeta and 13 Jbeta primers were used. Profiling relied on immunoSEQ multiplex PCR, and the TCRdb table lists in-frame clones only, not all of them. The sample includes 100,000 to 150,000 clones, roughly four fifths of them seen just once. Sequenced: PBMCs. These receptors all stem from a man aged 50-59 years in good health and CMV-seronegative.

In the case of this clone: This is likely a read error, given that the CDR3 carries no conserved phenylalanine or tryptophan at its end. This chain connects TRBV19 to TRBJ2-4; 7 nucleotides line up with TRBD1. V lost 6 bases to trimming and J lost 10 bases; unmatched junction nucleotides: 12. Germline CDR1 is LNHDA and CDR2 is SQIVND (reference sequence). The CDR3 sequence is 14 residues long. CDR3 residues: CASSTAGTEVIQYL. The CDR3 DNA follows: TGTGCCAGTAGCACGGCCGGGACAGAGGTTATTCAGTACCTC.

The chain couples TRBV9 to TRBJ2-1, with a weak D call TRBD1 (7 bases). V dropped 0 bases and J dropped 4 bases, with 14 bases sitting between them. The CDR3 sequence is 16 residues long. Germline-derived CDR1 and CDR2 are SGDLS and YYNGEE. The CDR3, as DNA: TGTGCCAGCAGCGTAGGAGGAGGGGGCCCATACAATGAGCAGTTCTTC. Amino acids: CASSVGGGGPYNEQFF.

CDR3 region: CASSTSDRGYGNEQFF. The CDR3 nucleotides read TGTGCCAGCAGCACGTCGGACAGGGGGTATGGGAATGAGCAGTTCTTC. The gene calls are TRBV13 and TRBJ2-1; 10 positions match TRBD1. Looked up from germline, CDR1 is PRHDT and CDR2 is FYEKMQ (reference sequence). The CDR3 is 16 residues long. V gave up 5 bases and J gave up 7 bases; unmatched junction bases: 11.

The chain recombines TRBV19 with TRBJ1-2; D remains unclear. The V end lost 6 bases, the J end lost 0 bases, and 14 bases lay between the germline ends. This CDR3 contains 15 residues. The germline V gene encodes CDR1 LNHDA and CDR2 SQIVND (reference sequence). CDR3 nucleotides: TGTGCCAGTAGAAGACCAGACTGGGCTAACTATGGCTACACCTTC. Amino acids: CASRRPDWANYGYTF.

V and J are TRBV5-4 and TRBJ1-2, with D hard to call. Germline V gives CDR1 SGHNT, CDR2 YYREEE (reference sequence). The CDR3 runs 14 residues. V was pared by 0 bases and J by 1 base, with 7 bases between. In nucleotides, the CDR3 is TGTGCCAGCAGCTTGGTGGCGGTTAACTATGGCTACACCTTC. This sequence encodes CASSLVAVNYGYTF.

In nucleotides, the CDR3 is TGTGCCAGCAGTTTTGCCCCTAGCCCGTGGGAGCAGTTCTTC. Translated, it gives CASSFAPSPWEQFF. The V call is TRBV27, the J call TRBJ2-1; D may be TRBD2 (5 bases). V lost 3 bases to trimming and J lost 10 bases, with 16 bases between them. CDR3 length: 14 amino acids. Germline lookup yields CDR1 MNHEY and CDR2 SMNVEV (reference sequence).

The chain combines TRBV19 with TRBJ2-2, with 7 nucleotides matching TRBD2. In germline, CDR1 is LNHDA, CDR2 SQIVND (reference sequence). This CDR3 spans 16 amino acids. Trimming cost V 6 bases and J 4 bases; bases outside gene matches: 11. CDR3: CASRRPSGTSTGELFF. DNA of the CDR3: TGTGCCAGTAGGCGCCCGAGCGGGACGAGCACCGGGGAGCTGTTTTTT.

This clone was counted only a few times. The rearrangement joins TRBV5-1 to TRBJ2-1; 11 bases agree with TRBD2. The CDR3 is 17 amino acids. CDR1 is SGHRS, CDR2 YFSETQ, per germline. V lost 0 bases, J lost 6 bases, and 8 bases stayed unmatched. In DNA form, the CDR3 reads TGCGCCAGCAGCTTGGGCCGCGCTAGCGGGGGGAGCAATGAGCAGTTCTTC. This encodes CASSLGRASGGSNEQFF.

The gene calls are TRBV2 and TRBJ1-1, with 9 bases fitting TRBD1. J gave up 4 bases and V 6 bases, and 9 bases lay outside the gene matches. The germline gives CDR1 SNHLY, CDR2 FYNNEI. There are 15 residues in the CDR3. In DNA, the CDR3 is TGTGCCAGCAGCGATAACGACAGGGGGGTCACTGAAGCTTTCTTT. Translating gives CASSDNDRGVTEAFF.

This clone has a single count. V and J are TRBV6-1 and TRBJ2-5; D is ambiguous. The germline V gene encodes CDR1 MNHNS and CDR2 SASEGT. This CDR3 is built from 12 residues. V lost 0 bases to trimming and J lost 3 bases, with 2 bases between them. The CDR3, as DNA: TGTGCCAGCAGTGAAGCCAAAGAGACCCAGTACTTC. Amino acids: CASSEAKETQYF.

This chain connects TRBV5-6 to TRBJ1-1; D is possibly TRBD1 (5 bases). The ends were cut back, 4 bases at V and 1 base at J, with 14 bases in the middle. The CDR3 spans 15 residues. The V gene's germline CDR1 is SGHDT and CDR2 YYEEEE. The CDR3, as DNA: TGTGCCAGCAGCCGAGACCCAGGGTCGAACACTGAAGCTTTCTTT. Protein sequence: CASSRDPGSNTEAFF.

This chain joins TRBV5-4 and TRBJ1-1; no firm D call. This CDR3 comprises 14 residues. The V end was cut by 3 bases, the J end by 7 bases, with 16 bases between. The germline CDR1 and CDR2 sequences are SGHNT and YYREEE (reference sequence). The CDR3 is CASSSGGNQFEAFF. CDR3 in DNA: TGTGCCAGCAGCTCGGGAGGGAATCAATTTGAAGCTTTCTTT.

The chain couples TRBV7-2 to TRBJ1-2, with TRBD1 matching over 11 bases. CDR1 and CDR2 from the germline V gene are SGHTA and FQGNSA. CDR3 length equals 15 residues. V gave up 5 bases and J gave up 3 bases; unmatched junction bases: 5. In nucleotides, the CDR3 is TGTGCCAGCAGCCCCGGGACAGGGGGAGACTATGGCTACACCTTC. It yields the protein CASSPGTGGDYGYTF.

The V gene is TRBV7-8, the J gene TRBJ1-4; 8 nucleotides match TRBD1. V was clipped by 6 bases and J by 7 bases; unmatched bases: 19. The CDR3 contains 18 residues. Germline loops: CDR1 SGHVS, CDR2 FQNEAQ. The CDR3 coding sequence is TGTGCCAGCAGTCACCAACAGGCGTTGACAGGGGCTCGTGAAAAACTGTTTTTT. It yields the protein CASSHQQALTGAREKLFF.

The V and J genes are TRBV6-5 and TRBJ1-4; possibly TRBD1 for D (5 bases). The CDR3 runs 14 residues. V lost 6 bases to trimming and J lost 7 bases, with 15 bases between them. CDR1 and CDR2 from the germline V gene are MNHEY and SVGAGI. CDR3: CASSLEGNGEKLFF. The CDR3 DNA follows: TGTGCCAGCAGCTTGGAGGGGAACGGTGAAAAACTGTTTTTT.